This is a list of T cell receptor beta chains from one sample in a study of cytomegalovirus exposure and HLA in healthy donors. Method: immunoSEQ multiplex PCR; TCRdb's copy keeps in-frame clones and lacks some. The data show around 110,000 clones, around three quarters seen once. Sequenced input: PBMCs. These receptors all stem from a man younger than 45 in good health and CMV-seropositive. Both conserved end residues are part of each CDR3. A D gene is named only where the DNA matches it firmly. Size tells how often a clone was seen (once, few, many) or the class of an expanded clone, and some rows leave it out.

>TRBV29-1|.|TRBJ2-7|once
TGCAGCGTTGCGAGAGCGTCCTCCTACGAGCAGTACTTC
CSVARASSYEQYF
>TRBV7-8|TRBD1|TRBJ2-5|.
TGTGCCAGCAGCCCGTGGACAGGGGGACAAGAGACCCAGTACTTC
CASSPWTGGQETQYF
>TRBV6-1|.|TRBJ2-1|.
TGTGCCAGCAGTGAAACGGGAGTAGCCGTTGAGCAGTTCTTC
CASSETGVAVEQFF
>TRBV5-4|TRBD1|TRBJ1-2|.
TGTGCCAGCAGCTTGGCCAAAAGGACTCAGGGACAGGGGATTGGCTACACCTTC
CASSLAKRTQGQGIGYTF
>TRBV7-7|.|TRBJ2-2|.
TGTGCTAGCAGCTTAGAGAACTCCGGGGAGCTGTTTTTT
CASSLENSGELFF
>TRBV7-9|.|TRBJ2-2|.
TGTGCCAGCAGCGAGACTCGTTACACCGGGGAGCTGTTTTTT
CASSETRYTGELFF
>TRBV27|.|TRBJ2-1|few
TGTGCCAGCATCTCTAAGGGGGTTGAGCAGTTCTTC
CASISKGVEQFF
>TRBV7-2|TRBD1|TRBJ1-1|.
TGTGCCAGCAGCTTAGCGGGACAGGGGATGGGGTCTTTCTTT
CASSLAGQGMGSFF
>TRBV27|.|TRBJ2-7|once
TGTGCCAGCAGTTTATATACGACAGGCTACGAGCAGTACTTC
CASSLYTTGYEQYF
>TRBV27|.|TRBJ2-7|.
TGTGCCAGCAGTCGACAGGGAGGCGGGCGGCAGCAGTACTTC
CASSRQGGGRQQYF
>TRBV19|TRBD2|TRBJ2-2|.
TGTGCCAGTAGTTTAGCGGGGGGGCATGTCGGGGAGCTGTTTTTT
CASSLAGGHVGELFF
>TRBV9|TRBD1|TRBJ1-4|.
TGTGCCAGCAGCTTAACAGGGGGCGAGGATGAAAAACTGTTTTTT
CASSLTGGEDEKLFF
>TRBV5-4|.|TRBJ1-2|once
TGTGCCAGCAGCTCCACAGGGCGCGGCTATGGCTACACCTTC
CASSSTGRGYGYTF
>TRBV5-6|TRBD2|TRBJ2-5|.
TGTGCCAGCAGCTCATCTAGCGGGGGGGGTGAGACCCAGTACTTC
CASSSSSGGGETQYF
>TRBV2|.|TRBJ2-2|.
TGTGCCAGTGGAGTCGAGATCGGGGAGCTGTTTTTT
CASGVEIGELFF
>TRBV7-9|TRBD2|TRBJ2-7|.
TGTGCCAGCAGCCCCTCGACTAGCGGGGGCCCTAGCTCCTACGAGCAGTACTTC
CASSPSTSGGPSSYEQYF
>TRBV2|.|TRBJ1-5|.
TGTGCCAGCAGTGTGGGGTCAGGGCAACGACAGCCCCAGCATTTT
CASSVGSGQRQPQHF
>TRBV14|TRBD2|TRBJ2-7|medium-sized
TGTGCCAGCAGGCTCGGGGGGGTAAACTCCTACGAGCAGTACTTC
CASRLGGVNSYEQYF
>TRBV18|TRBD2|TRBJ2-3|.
TGTGCCAGCTCACCACTACTAGCGGGGGGCACAGATACGCAGTATTTT
CASSPLLAGGTDTQYF
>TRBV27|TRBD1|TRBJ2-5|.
TGTGCCAGCAGTTTATGGGCACAGGGGGCAGAGACCCAGTACTTC
CASSLWAQGAETQYF
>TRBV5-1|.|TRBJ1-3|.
TGCGCCAGCAGCTTGGTGACAGCGAGCTCTGGAAACACCATATATTTT
CASSLVTASSGNTIYF
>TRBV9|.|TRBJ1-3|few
TGTGCCAGCAGCCCAGACAGTGGAAACACCATATATTTT
CASSPDSGNTIYF
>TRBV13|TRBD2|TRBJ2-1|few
TGTGCCAGCAGCTTATTTACCGGGGGGACTAGCGACTCCTACAATGAGCAGTTCTTC
CASSLFTGGTSDSYNEQFF
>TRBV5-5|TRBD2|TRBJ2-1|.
TGTGCCAGCAGCTTGACTAGCGGGAGGGATGAGCAGTTCTTC
CASSLTSGRDEQFF
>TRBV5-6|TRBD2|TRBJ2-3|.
TGTGCCAGCAGCTTCTCTCGGGGGGGGCTGCCAGATACGCAGTATTTT
CASSFSRGGLPDTQYF
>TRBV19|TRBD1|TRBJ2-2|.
TGTGCCAGTAGTGACCGGGACAGGGAGACCGGGGAGCTGTTTTTT
CASSDRDRETGELFF
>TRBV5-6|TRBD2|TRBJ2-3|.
TGTGCCAGCAGCTTGAGGCGGGGGGGGCCTTTAGATACGCAGTATTTT
CASSLRRGGPLDTQYF
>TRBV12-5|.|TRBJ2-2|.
TGTGCTAGTGGCCACCCTGGACAAGCAAACACCGGGGAGCTGTTTTTT
CASGHPGQANTGELFF
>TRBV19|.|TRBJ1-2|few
TGTGCCAGTAGTAAGGAGGGAGGCTATGGCTACACCTTC
CASSKEGGYGYTF
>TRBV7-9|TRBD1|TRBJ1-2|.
TGTTCCAGCAGCCCTGAGGGGGCAGGGGGCAACTATGGCTACACCTTC
CSSSPEGAGGNYGYTF
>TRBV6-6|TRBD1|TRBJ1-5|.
TGTGCCAGCAAAGTGGGACAGTTCAATCAGCCCCAGCATTTT
CASKVGQFNQPQHF
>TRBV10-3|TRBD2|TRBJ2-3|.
TGTGCCATCAGTGTCGGACTAGCGGGAGGGCCAGATACGCAGTATTTT
CAISVGLAGGPDTQYF
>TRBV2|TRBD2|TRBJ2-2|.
TGTGCCAGTCAGGAAGATAGCGGGGGGATCGGGGAGCTGTTTTTT
CASQEDSGGIGELFF
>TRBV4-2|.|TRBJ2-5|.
TGTGCCAGCAGCACGTCCGGAGCGGGTAGAAAGACCCAGTACTTC
CASSTSGAGRKTQYF
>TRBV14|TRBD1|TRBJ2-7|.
TGTGCCAGCAGCCAAGGGCAGGGGGCTCGGATCTTC
CASSQGQGARIF
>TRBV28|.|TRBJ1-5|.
TGTGCCAGCAGTTTAATCCTTAATCAGCCCCAGCATTTT
CASSLILNQPQHF
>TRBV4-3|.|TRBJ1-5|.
TGCGCCAGCAGCCTTGGGGCAGGGGATGGTCAGCCCCAGCATTTT
CASSLGAGDGQPQHF
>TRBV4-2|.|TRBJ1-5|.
TGTGCCAGCAGCCAGGACGTGGGAGATCAGCCCCAGCATTTT
CASSQDVGDQPQHF
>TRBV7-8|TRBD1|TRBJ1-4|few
TGTGCCAGCAGCGCAAGCTTCTCGACAGGGGACGAAAAACTGTTTTTT
CASSASFSTGDEKLFF
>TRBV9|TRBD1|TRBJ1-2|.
TGTGCCATCAGCGTAGGACAGGGAACGAACTATGGCTACACCTTC
CAISVGQGTNYGYTF
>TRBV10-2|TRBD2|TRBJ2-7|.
TGCGCCACCTCCTCTAGCGGAGCCTACGAGCAGTACTTC
CATSSSGAYEQYF